This TCR beta chain was obtained from a study of beta chain features in type 1 diabetes. General study points: All four CD4+ subsets of Type 1 diabetes patients contained TCRB CDR3s that were moderately but significantly shorter. The naive, central memory and Treg TCRB repertoires showed an apparent similarity that was greater among patients than among healthy donors.

Points on this clone: Its antigen is as yet unknown.

Expressed TCRB transcripts were sequenced because the entire RNA isolate underwent reverse transcription. Sequencing used immunoSEQ multiplex PCR; TCRdb keeps in-frame clones, though not all of them. The sample holds 600,000 or so clones, around 12% seen once. With 4 bases removed from V and 1 base from J, the gap between germline ends came to 20 bases. The CDR3 consists of 18 residues. Germline V gene sequence: CDR1 LNHDA, CDR2 SQIVND (reference sequence). What was sequenced was naive CD4+ T cells from blood. This chain uses TRBV19 with TRBJ1-5, with a weak D call TRBD1 (6 bases). This clonotype originated in a man younger than 45 with type 1 diabetes. Here the CDR3 reads CASSNEGYRAFSNQPQHF. The DNA for the CDR3 is TGTGCCAGTAGTAATGAAGGGTACAGGGCCTTCAGCAATCAGCCCCAGCATTTT.